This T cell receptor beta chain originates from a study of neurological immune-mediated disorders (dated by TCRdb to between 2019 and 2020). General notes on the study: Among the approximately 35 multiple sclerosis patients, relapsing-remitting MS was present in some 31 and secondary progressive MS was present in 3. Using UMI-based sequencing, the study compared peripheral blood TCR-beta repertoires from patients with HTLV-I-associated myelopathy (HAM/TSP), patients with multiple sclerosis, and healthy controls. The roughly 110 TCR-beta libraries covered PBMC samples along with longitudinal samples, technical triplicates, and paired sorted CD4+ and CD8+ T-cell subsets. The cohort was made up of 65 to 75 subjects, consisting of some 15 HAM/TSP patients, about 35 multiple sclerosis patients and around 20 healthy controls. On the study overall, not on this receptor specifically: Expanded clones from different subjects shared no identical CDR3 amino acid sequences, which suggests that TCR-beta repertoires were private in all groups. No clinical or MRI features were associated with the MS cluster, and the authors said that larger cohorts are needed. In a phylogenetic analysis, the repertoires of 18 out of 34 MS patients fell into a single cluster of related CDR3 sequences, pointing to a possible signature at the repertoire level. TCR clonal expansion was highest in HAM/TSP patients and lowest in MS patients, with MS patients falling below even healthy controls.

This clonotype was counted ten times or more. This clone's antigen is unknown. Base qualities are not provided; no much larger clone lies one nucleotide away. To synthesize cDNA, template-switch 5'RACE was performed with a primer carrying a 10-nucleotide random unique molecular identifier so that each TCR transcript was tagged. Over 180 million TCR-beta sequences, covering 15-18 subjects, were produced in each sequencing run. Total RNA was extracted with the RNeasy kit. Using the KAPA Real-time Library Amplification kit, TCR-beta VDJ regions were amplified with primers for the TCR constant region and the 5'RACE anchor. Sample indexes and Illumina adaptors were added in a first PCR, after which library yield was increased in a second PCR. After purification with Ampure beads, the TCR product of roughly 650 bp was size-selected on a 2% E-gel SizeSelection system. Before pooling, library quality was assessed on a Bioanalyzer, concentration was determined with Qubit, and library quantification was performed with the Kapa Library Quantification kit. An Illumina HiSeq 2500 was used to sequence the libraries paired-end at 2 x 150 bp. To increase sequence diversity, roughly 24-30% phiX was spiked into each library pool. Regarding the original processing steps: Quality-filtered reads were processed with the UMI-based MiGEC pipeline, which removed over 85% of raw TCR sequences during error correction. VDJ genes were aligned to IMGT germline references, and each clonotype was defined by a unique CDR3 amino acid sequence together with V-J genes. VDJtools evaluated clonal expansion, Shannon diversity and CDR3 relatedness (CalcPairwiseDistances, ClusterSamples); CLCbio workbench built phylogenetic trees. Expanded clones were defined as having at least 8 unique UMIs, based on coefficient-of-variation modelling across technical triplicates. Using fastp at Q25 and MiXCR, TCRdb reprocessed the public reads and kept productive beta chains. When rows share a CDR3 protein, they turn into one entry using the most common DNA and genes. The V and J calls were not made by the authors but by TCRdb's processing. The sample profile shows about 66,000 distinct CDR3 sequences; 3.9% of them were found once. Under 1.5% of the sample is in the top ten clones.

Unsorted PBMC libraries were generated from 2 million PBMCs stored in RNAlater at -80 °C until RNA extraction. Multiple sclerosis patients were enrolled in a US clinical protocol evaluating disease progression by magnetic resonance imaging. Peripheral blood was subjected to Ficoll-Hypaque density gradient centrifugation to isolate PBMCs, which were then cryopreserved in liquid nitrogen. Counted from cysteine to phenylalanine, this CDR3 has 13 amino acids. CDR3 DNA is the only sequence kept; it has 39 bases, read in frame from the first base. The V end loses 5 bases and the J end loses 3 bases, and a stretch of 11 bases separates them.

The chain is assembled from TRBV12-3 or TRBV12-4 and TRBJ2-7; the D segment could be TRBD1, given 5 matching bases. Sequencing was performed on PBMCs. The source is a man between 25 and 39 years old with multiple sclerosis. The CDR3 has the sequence CASSMDNFYEQYF. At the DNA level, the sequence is TGTGCCAGCAGTATGGACAATTTCTACGAGCAGTACTTC.